This T cell receptor beta chain originates from a study of T cells in localized non-small cell lung cancer. Regarding the study as a whole: Longer overall survival was linked to higher blood T cell density.

This table comes from immunoSEQ multiplex PCR, and its TCRdb copy is limited to in-frame clones, with some not included. The table lists roughly 7,300 clones, approximately 90% of them singletons. This CDR3 region has 15 residues. With V trimmed by 5 bases and J by 7 bases, 11 bases remained unmatched. The germline V gene encodes CDR1 MDHEN and CDR2 SYDVKM. A word on this clone: Its matching antigen is unknown.

The genes are TRBV28 and TRBJ1-1; 9 bases fit TRBD1. This clonotype was obtained from a male donor aged 60 or older with stage II lung adenocarcinoma. The sample was peripheral blood mononuclear cells, taken before any cancer treatment. CDR3 coding DNA: TGTGCCAGCAGTCTAACAGGGGGCCTAGGTGGTGAAGCTTTCTTT. Translation: CASSLTGGLGGEAFF.